These T cell receptor beta chains were read from a single sample in a study of graft-versus-host responses after intestinal transplantation. This table comes from immunoSEQ multiplex PCR, and its TCRdb copy is limited to in-frame clones, with some not included. The sample records approximately 13,000 clones, 35% being singletons. This sample comprised alloreactive CD8+ T cells from a mixed lymphocyte reaction culture, obtained before intestinal transplant. The source is a human patient who received an intestinal transplant. Each CDR3 is given with its conserved first and last residue. Each record gives: V gene, J gene, clone size, D gene, CDR3 protein. D genes are given only for firm matches. Not all rows give a size; the values are once, few, many and, for expanded clones, a class.

TRBV19	TRBJ1-5	-	-	CASSPDTNQPQHF
TRBV6-5	TRBJ2-7	few	TRBD1	CASSDRAPYEQYF
TRBV13	TRBJ2-1	-	-	CASSLEVNEQFF
TRBV29-1	TRBJ2-1	few	TRBD2	CSTQGSSGGAVYNEQFF
TRBV5-4	TRBJ2-3	-	-	CASSWVLDDTQYF
TRBV28	TRBJ1-5	few	-	CASSLSRVDSNQPQHF
TRBV29-1	TRBJ1-2	-	TRBD1	CSVGGQGGYGYTF
TRBV7-6	TRBJ2-3	few	-	CASSLGGNTDTQYF
TRBV5-1	TRBJ2-2	medium-sized	-	CASSLGTTNTGELFF
TRBV19	TRBJ2-2	-	-	CASSSSLAPTGELFF
TRBV7-8	TRBJ1-3	few	TRBD1	CASSLWGQGNTIYF
TRBV30	TRBJ2-5	-	-	CAWSVMVGEETQYF
TRBV15	TRBJ1-2	few	-	CATSRDRGVSYGYTF
TRBV30	TRBJ1-1	-	-	CAWSVVRVTEAFF
TRBV7-9	TRBJ2-1	few	-	CASTPVYGGYNEQFF
TRBV5-1	TRBJ2-1	few	TRBD1	CASSNRDSSYNEQFF
TRBV27	TRBJ2-7	few	-	CASSSGINSEQYF
TRBV19	TRBJ2-7	-	TRBD1	CASSVTGTGGYEQYF
TRBV11-2	TRBJ2-2	few	TRBD2	CASSLLAGGPGGELFF
TRBV5-1	TRBJ2-1	-	-	CASSSPLDSKYNEQFF
TRBV19	TRBJ1-1	-	TRBD1	CASSGGADTEAFF
TRBV4-1	TRBJ2-7	-	TRBD2	CASSQVSGGASYEQYF
TRBV14	TRBJ1-2	-	-	CASSQRGGGEGKYGYTF
TRBV7-2	TRBJ2-7	few	TRBD2	CASSLGLAGGQTYEQYF
TRBV7-8	TRBJ2-7	-	-	CASSSGGREQYF
TRBV27	TRBJ2-2	-	TRBD2	CASSFLAGLTNTGELFF
TRBV4-1	TRBJ2-7	-	TRBD1	CASSLRQGVRYEQYF
TRBV2	TRBJ2-7	-	-	CASSEGSLGYEQYF
TRBV4-1	TRBJ2-7	-	-	CASSQVTGSTYEQYF
TRBV5-1	TRBJ2-3	few	-	CASSLVLAPSTDTQYF
TRBV6-1	TRBJ1-2	-	-	CASIDMAGFNYGYTF
TRBV19	TRBJ1-1	few	-	CASSNGSTEAFF
TRBV5-4	TRBJ2-7	medium-sized	-	CASSLVSRPYEQYF
TRBV9	TRBJ1-4	-	-	CASSVAGRTSSEKLFF
TRBV15	TRBJ1-6	-	TRBD1	CATSRDKGQGSTYNSPLHF
TRBV7-9	TRBJ1-2	medium-sized	TRBD1	CASSPKGSEGAAYGYTF
TRBV29-1	TRBJ2-2	-	-	CSVGLVYTGELFF
TRBV7-9	TRBJ1-3	medium-sized	-	CASSLRGRGKGNTIYF
TRBV6-1	TRBJ2-7	-	TRBD1	CASSGGYEQYF
TRBV5-5	TRBJ1-2	-	TRBD1	CASSDLRGHGYTF
TRBV6-1	TRBJ2-2	-	-	CASSAWQNTGELFF
TRBV7-9	TRBJ2-5	few	-	CASSLPSFQETQYF
TRBV4-1	TRBJ1-2	-	-	CASRPRFIGARNYGYTF
TRBV4-1	TRBJ2-7	-	-	CASSQGPRAYEQYF
TRBV7-9	TRBJ1-1	-	-	CASSWRANTEAFF
TRBV5-1	TRBJ2-3	-	-	CASSLFGPDSDTQYF
TRBV15	TRBJ1-1	few	-	CATSRERTGNTEAFF
TRBV7-8	TRBJ2-5	-	TRBD1	CASSLIKDGQGVFSQYF
TRBV5-1	TRBJ2-3	-	TRBD2	CASSPGETSGGTDTQYF
TRBV4-1	TRBJ2-1	-	-	CASSQVVQGSSYNEQFF
TRBV10-3	TRBJ2-3	few	-	CAISEYSDTQYF
TRBV6-6	TRBJ1-1	-	-	CASITGAEAFF
TRBV15	TRBJ2-7	-	-	CATGGTAAYEQYF
TRBV4-1	TRBJ2-7	-	-	CASSQADTYAWEQYF
TRBV13	TRBJ2-1	medium-sized	-	CASSSLEGGGNEQFF
TRBV28	TRBJ2-7	-	TRBD1	CASSKTHPDYGTGFFCEQYF
TRBV25-1	TRBJ2-5	-	-	CASSEYRAAQETQYF